The entry below describes one TCR beta chain. The same CDR3 also results from other DNA sequences found in this sample. The sample originates from a study of cytomegalovirus exposure and HLA in healthy donors. Trimming left V 3 bases short and J 2 bases short, with 8 bases between. The CDR3 runs to 13 residues. Germline V gives CDR1 MNHEY, CDR2 SMNVEV (reference sequence). PCR primers comprised 60 Vbeta and 13 Jbeta primers. This table comes from immunoSEQ multiplex PCR, and its TCRdb copy is limited to in-frame clones, with some not included. The sample has around 180,000 clones; 65% to 85% are singletons.

Sequencing input: PBMCs. This TCR came from a man aged 60 to 69 in good health and CMV-seronegative. The chain employs TRBV27 and TRBJ2-7, with D perhaps TRBD2 (6 bases). DNA for the CDR3: TGTGCCAGCAGTTTGGCGGGAACCTACGAGCAGTACTTC. This codes for CASSLAGTYEQYF.